Listed below are T cell receptor beta chains from one sample, sequenced in a study of shared clonotypes between healthy human individuals. Measured with immunoSEQ multiplex PCR; TCRdb has only the in-frame clones, and not every one. The sample has 2,500,000 or so clones, approximately 90% seen once. The sequenced sample consisted of naive CD4+ T cells from PBMCs. These receptors all stem from a man aged 18 to 29 in good health. Some clones in this sample may be carry-over from other donors' samples. CDR3s include the opening cysteine and the closing phenylalanine or tryptophan. Fields, in order: D gene, V gene, clone size, J gene, CDR3 protein, CDR3 DNA. A D gene is named only where the DNA matches it firmly. Size values are once, few and many counts, or a class for expanded clones, and some rows have none.

D: -; V: TRBV7-8; size: -; J: TRBJ1-1; CDR3: CASSNRNTEAFF; DNA: TGTGCCAGCAGCAACAGGAACACTGAAGCTTTCTTT
D: TRBD2; V: TRBV5-1; size: -; J: TRBJ2-1; CDR3: CASSLIAGAGNEQFF; DNA: TGCGCCAGCAGCTTGATAGCGGGAGCTGGTAATGAGCAGTTCTTC
D: -; V: TRBV28; size: -; J: TRBJ1-1; CDR3: CASSLGGFRGTEAFF; DNA: TGTGCCAGCAGCCTCGGGGGGTTTAGGGGCACTGAAGCTTTCTTT
D: TRBD1; V: TRBV5-1; size: -; J: TRBJ1-5; CDR3: CASSLTTGTGLPQHF; DNA: TGCGCCAGCAGCTTGACGACAGGGACCGGTTTGCCCCAGCATTTT
D: -; V: TRBV6-6; size: -; J: TRBJ1-4; CDR3: CASSYAVYEKLFF; DNA: TGTGCCAGCAGTTACGCGGTCTACGAAAAACTGTTTTTT
D: -; V: TRBV7-9; size: -; J: TRBJ1-1; CDR3: CASSLSVPMNTEAFF; DNA: TGTGCCAGCAGTCTCTCAGTACCTATGAACACTGAAGCTTTCTTT
D: TRBD2; V: TRBV7-2; size: -; J: TRBJ2-4; CDR3: CASSLWTSYGIQYF; DNA: TGTGCCAGCAGCTTATGGACTAGTTACGGCATTCAGTACTTC
D: -; V: TRBV9; size: -; J: TRBJ1-2; CDR3: CASSPGTTTYGYTF; DNA: TGTGCCAGCAGCCCCGGGACGACCACTTATGGCTACACCTTC
D: -; V: TRBV2; size: -; J: TRBJ2-5; CDR3: CASSDVFGSETQYF; DNA: TGTGCCAGCAGTGACGTATTCGGGTCAGAGACCCAGTACTTC
D: TRBD1; V: TRBV6-5; size: -; J: TRBJ1-5; CDR3: CASSAGQSNQPQHF; DNA: TGTGCCAGCAGCGCGGGACAGAGCAATCAGCCCCAGCATTTT
D: -; V: TRBV6-6; size: -; J: TRBJ1-1; CDR3: CASRYPGLGSTEAFF; DNA: TGTGCCAGCAGGTATCCGGGACTGGGATCGACTGAAGCTTTCTTT
D: -; V: TRBV5-1; size: -; J: TRBJ1-1; CDR3: CASREGMITEAFF; DNA: TGCGCCAGCCGGGAGGGGATGATCACTGAAGCTTTCTTT
D: -; V: TRBV7-2; size: -; J: TRBJ2-7; CDR3: CASSFGGSSYEQYF; DNA: TGTGCCAGCAGCTTCGGGGGTTCGTCCTACGAGCAGTACTTC
D: TRBD1; V: TRBV19; size: few; J: TRBJ1-2; CDR3: CASSSRQGSGYTF; DNA: TGTGCCAGTAGTTCACGACAGGGTAGTGGCTACACCTTC
D: -; V: TRBV28; size: -; J: TRBJ1-5; CDR3: CASSPANGGNQPQHF; DNA: TGTGCCAGCAGTCCGGCGAACGGGGGCAATCAGCCCCAGCATTTT
D: -; V: TRBV7-2; size: once; J: TRBJ1-3; CDR3: CASSLSGNTIYF; DNA: TGTGCCAGCAGCTTATCTGGAAACACCATATATTTT
D: -; V: TRBV28; size: -; J: TRBJ1-5; CDR3: CASSAGQPNQPQHF; DNA: TGTGCCAGCAGTGCCGGACAGCCCAATCAGCCCCAGCATTTT
D: -; V: TRBV6-4; size: -; J: TRBJ2-5; CDR3: CASSDTWRLQETQYF; DNA: TGTGCCAGCAGTGATACCTGGCGGCTCCAAGAGACCCAGTACTTC
D: -; V: TRBV27; size: -; J: TRBJ2-7; CDR3: CASSYPGDLREQYF; DNA: TGTGCCAGCAGTTACCCAGGGGATTTGAGGGAGCAGTACTTC
D: -; V: TRBV5-7; size: -; J: TRBJ2-2; CDR3: CASSSRHQLWRPNTGELFF; DNA: TGTGCCAGCAGCTCCCGCCACCAGTTGTGGCGGCCGAACACCGGGGAGCTGTTTTTT
D: -; V: TRBV29-1; size: -; J: TRBJ1-1; CDR3: CSVEEGWAFF; DNA: TGCAGCGTTGAGGAGGGGTGGGCTTTCTTT
D: TRBD1; V: TRBV25-1; size: -; J: TRBJ2-5; CDR3: CASSDWRWDRQETQYF; DNA: TGTGCCAGCAGTGATTGGAGATGGGACAGACAAGAGACCCAGTACTTC
D: -; V: TRBV28; size: -; J: TRBJ1-4; CDR3: CASSLGGSGNNEKLFF; DNA: TGTGCCAGCAGTTTGGGGGGATCGGGTAATAATGAAAAACTGTTTTTT
D: TRBD1; V: TRBV7-9; size: -; J: TRBJ1-1; CDR3: CASSPSTRTGGTEAFF; DNA: TGTGCCAGCAGCCCTTCAACCCGGACAGGGGGCACTGAAGCTTTCTTT
D: -; V: TRBV9; size: -; J: TRBJ2-2; CDR3: CASSVNNYRYPGELFF; DNA: TGTGCCAGCAGCGTTAACAACTACAGGTATCCCGGGGAGCTGTTTTTT
D: -; V: TRBV6-5; size: -; J: TRBJ2-3; CDR3: CASSYRGAGLTDTQYF; DNA: TGTGCCAGCAGTTACCGAGGGGCCGGGCTCACAGATACGCAGTATTTT
D: -; V: TRBV5-4; size: -; J: TRBJ1-1; CDR3: CASSLEDLGAFF; DNA: TGTGCCAGCAGCTTGGAAGATTTGGGAGCTTTCTTT
D: -; V: TRBV4-2; size: -; J: TRBJ2-3; CDR3: CASSQEQSTDTQYF; DNA: TGTGCCAGCAGCCAAGAACAGAGCACAGATACGCAGTATTTT